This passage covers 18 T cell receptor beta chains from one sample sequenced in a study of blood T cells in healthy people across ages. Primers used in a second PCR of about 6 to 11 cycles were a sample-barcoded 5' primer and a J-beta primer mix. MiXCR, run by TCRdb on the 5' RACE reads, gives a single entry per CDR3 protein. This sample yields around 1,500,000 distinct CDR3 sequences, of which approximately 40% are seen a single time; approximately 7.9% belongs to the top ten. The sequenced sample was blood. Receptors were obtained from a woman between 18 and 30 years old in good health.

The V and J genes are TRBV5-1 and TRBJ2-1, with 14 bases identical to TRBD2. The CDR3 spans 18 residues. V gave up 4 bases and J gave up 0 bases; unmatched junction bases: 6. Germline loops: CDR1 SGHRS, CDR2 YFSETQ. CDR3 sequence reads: CASSRTSGGKSSYNEQFF. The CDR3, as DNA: TGCGCCAGCAGCCGGACTAGCGGGGGGAAGAGCTCCTACAATGAGCAGTTCTTC.

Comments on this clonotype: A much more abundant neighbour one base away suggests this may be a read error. CDR3 protein: CSTRIGETQYF. The CDR3, as DNA: TGCAGTACTAGAATAGGAGAGACCCAGTACTTC. The V call is TRBV20-1, the J call TRBJ2-5, with D perhaps matching TRBD2 (5 bases). The CDR3 spans 11 residues. The germline CDR1 and CDR2 sequences are DFQATT and SNEGSKA (reference sequence).

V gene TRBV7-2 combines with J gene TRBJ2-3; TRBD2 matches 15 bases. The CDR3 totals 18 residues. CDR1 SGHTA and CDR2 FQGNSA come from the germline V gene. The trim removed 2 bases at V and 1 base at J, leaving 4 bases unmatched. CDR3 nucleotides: TGTGCCAGCAGCTTATGGACTAGCGGGAGGGGGCGCACAGATACGCAGTATTTT. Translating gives CASSLWTSGRGRTDTQYF.

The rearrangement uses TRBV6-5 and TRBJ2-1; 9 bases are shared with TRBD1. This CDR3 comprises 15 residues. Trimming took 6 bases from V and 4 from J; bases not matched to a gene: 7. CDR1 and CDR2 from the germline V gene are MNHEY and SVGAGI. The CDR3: CASSMDRGNYNEQFF. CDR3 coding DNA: TGTGCCAGCAGCATGGACAGGGGTAATTACAATGAGCAGTTCTTC.

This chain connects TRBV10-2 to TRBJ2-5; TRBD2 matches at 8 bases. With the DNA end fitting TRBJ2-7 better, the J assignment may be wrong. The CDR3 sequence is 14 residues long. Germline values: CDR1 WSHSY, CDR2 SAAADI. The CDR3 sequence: CASSESGSPYEQYF. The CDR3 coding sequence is TGCGCCAGCAGTGAGAGCGGGAGCCCGTACGAGCAGTACTTC.

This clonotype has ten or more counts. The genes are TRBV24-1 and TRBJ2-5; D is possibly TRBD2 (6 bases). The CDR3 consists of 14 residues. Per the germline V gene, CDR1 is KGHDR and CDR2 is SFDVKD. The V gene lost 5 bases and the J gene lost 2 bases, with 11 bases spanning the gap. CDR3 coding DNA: TGTGCCACCAGTGGACCCGGGAGTCAAGAGACCCAGTACTTC. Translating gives CATSGPGSQETQYF.

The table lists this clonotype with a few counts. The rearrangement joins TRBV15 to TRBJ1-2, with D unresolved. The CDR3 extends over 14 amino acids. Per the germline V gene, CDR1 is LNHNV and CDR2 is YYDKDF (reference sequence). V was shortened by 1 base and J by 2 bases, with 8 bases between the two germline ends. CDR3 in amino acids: CATSRGAGNYGYTF. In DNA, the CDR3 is TGTGCCACCAGCAGAGGAGCGGGGAACTATGGCTACACCTTC.

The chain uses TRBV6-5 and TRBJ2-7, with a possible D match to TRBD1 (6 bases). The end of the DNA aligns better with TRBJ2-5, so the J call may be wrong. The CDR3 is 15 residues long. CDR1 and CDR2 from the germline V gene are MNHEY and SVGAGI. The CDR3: CASSYSMTGEETQYF. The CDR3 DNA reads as TGTGCCAGCAGTTACTCGATGACAGGAGAAGAGACCCAGTACTTC.

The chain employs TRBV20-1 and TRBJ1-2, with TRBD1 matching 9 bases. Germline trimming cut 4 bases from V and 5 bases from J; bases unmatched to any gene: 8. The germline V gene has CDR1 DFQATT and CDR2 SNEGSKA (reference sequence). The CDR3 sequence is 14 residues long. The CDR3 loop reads CSAMSTGGLYGYTF. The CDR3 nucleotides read TGCAGTGCTATGTCGACAGGGGGGTTGTATGGCTACACCTTC.

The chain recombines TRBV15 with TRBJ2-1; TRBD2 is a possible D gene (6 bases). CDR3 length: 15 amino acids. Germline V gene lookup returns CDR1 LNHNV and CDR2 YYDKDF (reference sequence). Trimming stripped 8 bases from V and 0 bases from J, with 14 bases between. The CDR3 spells CATAPRGSSYNEQFF. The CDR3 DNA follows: TGTGCCACCGCCCCTCGGGGGAGCTCCTACAATGAGCAGTTCTTC.

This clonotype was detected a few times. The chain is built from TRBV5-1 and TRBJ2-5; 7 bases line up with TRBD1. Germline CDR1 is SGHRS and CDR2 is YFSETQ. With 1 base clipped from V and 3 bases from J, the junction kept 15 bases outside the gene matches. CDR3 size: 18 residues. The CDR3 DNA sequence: TGCGCCAGCAGCTTGCTTTATCAGGCAGGGGGAGAGGAAGAGACCCAGTACTTC. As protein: CASSLLYQAGGEEETQYF.

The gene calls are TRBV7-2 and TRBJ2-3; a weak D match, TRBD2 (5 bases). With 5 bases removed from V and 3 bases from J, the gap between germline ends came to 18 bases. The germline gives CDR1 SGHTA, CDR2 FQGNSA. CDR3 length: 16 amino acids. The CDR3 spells CASSPPIGTGTDTQYF. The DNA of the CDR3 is TGTGCCAGCAGCCCCCCAATCGGAACGGGGACAGATACGCAGTATTTT.

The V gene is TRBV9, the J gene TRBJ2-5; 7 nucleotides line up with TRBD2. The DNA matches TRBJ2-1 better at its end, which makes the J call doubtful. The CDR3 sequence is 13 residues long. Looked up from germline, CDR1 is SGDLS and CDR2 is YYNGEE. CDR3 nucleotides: TGTGCCAGCAGCGTAGATGTGCGGGAGACCCAGTTCTTC. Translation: CASSVDVRETQFF.

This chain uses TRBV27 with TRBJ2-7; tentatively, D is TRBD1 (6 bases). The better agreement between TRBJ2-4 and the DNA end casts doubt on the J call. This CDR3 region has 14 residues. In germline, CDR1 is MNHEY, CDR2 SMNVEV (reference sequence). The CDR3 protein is CASSSTGINDIQYF. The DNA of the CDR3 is TGTGCCAGCAGCTCGACAGGAATCAATGACATTCAGTACTTC.

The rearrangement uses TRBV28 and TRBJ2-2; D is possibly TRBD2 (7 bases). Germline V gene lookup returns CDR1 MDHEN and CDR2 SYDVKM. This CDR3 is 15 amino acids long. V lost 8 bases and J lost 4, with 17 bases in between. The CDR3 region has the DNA TGTGCCAGCGGGCGCGGGGGCCTTCCCACCGGGGAGCTGTTTTTT. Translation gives CASGRGGLPTGELFF. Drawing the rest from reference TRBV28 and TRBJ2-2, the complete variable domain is DVKVTQSSRYLVKRTGEKVFLECVQDMDHENMFWYRQDPGLGLRLIYFSYDVKMKEKGDIPEGYSVSREKKERFSLILESASTNQTSMYLCASGRGGLPTGELFFGEGSRLTVL.

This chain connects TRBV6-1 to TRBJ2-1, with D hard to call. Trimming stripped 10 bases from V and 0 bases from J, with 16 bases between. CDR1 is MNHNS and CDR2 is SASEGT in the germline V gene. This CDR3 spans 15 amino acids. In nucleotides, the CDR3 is TGTGCCACATCGGCACAGATAAGCTCCTACAATGAGCAGTTCTTC. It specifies CATSAQISSYNEQFF.

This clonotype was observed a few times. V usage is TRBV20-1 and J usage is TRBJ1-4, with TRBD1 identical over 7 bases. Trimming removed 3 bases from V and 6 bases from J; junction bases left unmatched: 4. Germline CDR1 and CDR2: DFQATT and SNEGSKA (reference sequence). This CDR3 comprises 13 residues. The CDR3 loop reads CSARGGQDEKLFF. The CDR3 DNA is TGCAGTGCTAGGGGAGGACAGGATGAAAAACTGTTTTTT.

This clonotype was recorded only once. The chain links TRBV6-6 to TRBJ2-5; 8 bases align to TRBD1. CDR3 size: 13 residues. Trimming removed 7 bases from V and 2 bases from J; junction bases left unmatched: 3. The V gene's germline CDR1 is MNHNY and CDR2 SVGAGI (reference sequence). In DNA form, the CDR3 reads TGTGCCAGCACGGGACAGGCACAAGAGACCCAGTACTTC. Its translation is CASTGQAQETQYF.